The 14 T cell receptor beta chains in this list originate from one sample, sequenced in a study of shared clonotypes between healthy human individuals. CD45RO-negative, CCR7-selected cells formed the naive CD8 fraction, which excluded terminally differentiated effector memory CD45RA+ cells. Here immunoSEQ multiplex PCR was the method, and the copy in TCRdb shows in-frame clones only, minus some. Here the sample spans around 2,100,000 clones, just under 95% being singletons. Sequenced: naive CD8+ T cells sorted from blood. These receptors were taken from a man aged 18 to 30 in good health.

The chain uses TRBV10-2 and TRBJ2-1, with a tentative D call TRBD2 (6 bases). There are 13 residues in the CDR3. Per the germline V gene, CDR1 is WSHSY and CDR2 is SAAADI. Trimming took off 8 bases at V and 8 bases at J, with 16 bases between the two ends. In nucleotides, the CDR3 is TGCGCCAGCCTCGAGGAGGCGGGGCATGAGCAGTTCTTC. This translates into CASLEEAGHEQFF.

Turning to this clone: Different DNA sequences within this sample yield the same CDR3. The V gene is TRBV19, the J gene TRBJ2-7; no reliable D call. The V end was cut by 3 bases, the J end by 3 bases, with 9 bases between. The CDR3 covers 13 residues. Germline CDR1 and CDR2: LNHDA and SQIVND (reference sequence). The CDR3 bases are TGTGCCAGTAGTATTCGGCAGAGCTACGAGCAGTACTTC. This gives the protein CASSIRQSYEQYF.

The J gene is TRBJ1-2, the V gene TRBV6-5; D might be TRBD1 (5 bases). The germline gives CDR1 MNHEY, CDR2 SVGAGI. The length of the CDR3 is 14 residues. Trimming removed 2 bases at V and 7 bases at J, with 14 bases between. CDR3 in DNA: TGTGCCAGCAGTTACCCCGGGACGGACGTTGGCTACACCTTC. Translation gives CASSYPGTDVGYTF.

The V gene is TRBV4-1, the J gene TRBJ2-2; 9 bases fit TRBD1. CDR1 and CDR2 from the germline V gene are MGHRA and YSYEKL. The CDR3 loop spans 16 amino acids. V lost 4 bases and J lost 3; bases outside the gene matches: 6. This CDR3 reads CASSRPTGGDTGELFF. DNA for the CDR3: TGCGCCAGCAGCCGCCCGACAGGGGGGGACACCGGGGAGCTGTTTTTT.

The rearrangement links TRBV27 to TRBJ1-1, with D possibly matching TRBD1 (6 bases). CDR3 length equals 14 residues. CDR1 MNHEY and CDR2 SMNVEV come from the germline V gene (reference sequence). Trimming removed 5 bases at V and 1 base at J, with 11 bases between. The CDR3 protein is CASSGGHPNTEAFF. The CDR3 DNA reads TGTGCCAGCAGTGGGGGGCATCCGAACACTGAAGCTTTCTTT.

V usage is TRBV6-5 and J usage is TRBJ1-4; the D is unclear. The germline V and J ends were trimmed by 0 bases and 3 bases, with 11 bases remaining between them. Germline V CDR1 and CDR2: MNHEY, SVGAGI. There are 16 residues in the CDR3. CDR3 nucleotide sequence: TGTGCCAGCAGTTACTCGATTTGGGTGGCTAATGAAAAACTGTTTTTT. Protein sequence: CASSYSIWVANEKLFF.

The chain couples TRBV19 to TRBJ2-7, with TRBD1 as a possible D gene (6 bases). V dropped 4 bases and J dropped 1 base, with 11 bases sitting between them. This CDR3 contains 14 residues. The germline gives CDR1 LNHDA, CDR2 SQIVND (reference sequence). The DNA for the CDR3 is TGTGCCAGTAGTACGGGACACAGATCCTACGAGCAGTACTTC. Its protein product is CASSTGHRSYEQYF.

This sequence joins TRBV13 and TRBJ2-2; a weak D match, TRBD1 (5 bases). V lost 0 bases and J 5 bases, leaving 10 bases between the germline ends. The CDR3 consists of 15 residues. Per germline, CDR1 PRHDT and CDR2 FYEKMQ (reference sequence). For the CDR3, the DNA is TGTGCCAGCAGCTTAGGTCAGGGATTGACCGGGGAGCTGTTTTTT. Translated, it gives CASSLGQGLTGELFF.

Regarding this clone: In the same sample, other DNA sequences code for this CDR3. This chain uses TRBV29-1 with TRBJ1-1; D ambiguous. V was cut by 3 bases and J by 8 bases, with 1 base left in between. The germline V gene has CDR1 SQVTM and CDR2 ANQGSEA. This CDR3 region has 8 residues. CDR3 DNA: TGCAGCGTTGAGGAAGCTTTCTTT. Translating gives CSVEEAFF.

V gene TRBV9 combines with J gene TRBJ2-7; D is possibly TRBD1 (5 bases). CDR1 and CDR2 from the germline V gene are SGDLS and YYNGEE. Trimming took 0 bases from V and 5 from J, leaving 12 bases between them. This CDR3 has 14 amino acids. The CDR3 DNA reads TGTGCCAGCAGCGTAGGGGGCTCGGTAGACGAGCAGTACTTC. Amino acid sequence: CASSVGGSVDEQYF. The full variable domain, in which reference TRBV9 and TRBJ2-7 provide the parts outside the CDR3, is DSGVTQTPKHLITATGQRVTLRCSPRSGDLSVYWYQQSLDQGLQFLIQYYNGEERAKGNILERFSAQQFPDLHSELNLSSLELGDSALYFCASSVGGSVDEQYFGPGTRLTVT.

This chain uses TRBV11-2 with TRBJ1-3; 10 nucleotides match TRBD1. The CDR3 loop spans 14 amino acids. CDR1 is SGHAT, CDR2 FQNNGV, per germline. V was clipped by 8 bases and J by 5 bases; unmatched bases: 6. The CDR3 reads CASQGQGDRNTIYF. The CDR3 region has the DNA TGTGCCAGCCAAGGACAGGGGGATAGAAACACCATATATTTT.

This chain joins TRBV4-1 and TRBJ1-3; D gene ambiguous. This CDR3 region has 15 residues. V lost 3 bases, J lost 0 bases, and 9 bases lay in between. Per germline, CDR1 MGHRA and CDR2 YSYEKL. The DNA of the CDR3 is TGCGCCAGCAGCCAGCTGGCAGTCTCTGGAAACACCATATATTTT. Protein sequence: CASSQLAVSGNTIYF.

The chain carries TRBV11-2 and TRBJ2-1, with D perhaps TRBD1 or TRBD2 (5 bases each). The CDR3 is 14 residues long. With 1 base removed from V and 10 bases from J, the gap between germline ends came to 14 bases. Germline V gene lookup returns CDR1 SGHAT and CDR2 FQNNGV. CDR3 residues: CASSLGGRGLEQFF. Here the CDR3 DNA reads TGTGCCAGCAGCTTAGGGGGCCGGGGATTAGAGCAGTTCTTC.

Here the CDR3 DNA reads TGCGCCAGCAGCCAAGAAAGGAAGGATTACGAGCAGTACTTC. This encodes CASSQERKDYEQYF. This sequence joins TRBV4-1 and TRBJ2-7; D unclear. Trimming removed 0 bases at V and 4 bases at J, with 10 bases between. The CDR3 has 14 amino acids. Looked up from germline, CDR1 is MGHRA and CDR2 is YSYEKL.